The clone carrying this T cell receptor beta chain came up many times. Its antigen is not identified. CDR3 length: 13 amino acids. Germline CDR1 and CDR2: SGHNT and YENEEA. With 4 bases removed from V and 6 bases from J, the gap between germline ends came to 13 bases. The data were obtained in a study of spatial heterogeneity in lung cancer. Time point of the sample: sample taken at primary tumor resection. Findings and limits, study-wide: Tumors with more nonsynonymous mutations had more expanded intratumoral alpha and beta TCRs.

TCRdb recomputed calls from the 5' RACE reads with MiXCR, one row per CDR3 protein. Of several thousand distinct CDR3 sequences listed, 6.5% to 9% were seen once; the top ten hold over 6.5%. The clonotype was recovered from a male donor with early-stage non-small cell lung cancer. Source: lung tumor tissue, taken at surgery. J is TRBJ2-7 and V is TRBV11-3, with TRBD2 as a possible D gene (5 bases). The CDR3 coding sequence is TGTGCCAGCAGCTGGTCCCCGGCGGGCGAGCAGTACTTC. Protein sequence: CASSWSPAGEQYF.